This TCR beta chain was identified in a study of cytomegalovirus exposure and HLA in healthy donors. About the research overall: There were 350 to 400 genotyped donors. Of these, roughly 80% fell in the genetic ancestry cluster associated with self-reported Caucasian donors.

The PCR was carried out with 60 Vbeta primers and 13 Jbeta primers. Clones were read by immunoSEQ multiplex PCR, and TCRdb kept only the in-frame ones, dropping some. The repertoire has 90,000 to 120,000 clones, roughly 69% of them found once; the top ten carry over 3.5%. Findings and caveats of the study: In a later analysis, across HLA loci, associated TCR counts were highest for DRB1, lowest for HLA-C. The productive fraction for most TCR beta V segments was about 87% or about 30% in an earlier analysis.

CDR3 length: 16 residues. V was clipped by 4 bases and J by 2 bases, with 18 bases between them. Germline V lookup: CDR1 LNHDA, CDR2 SQIVND (reference sequence). In this sample, this clone turned up a few times. Its antigen is unidentified. The TCR originated in a man aged 30 to 39 in good health and CMV-seropositive. This chain connects TRBV19 to TRBJ2-7; a possible D gene is TRBD1 (5 bases). The sequenced material came from PBMCs. In DNA form, the CDR3 reads TGTGCCAGTAGTACGAATCAGGGCGCGCATCCCTACGAGCAGTACTTC. Protein: CASSTNQGAHPYEQYF.